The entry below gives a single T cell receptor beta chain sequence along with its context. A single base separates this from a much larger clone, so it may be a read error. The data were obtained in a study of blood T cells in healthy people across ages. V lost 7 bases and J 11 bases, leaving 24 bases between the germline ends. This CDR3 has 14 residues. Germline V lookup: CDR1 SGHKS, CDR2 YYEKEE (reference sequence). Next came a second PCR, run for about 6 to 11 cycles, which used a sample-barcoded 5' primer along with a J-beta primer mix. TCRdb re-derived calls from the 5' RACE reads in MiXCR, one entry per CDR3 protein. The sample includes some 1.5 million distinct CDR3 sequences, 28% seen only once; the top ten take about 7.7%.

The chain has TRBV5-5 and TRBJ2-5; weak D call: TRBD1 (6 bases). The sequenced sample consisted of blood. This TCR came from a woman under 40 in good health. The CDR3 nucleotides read TGTGCCAGCGGCACAGGGTTGTCCAGTTACGGGCAGTACTTC. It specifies CASGTGLSSYGQYF.